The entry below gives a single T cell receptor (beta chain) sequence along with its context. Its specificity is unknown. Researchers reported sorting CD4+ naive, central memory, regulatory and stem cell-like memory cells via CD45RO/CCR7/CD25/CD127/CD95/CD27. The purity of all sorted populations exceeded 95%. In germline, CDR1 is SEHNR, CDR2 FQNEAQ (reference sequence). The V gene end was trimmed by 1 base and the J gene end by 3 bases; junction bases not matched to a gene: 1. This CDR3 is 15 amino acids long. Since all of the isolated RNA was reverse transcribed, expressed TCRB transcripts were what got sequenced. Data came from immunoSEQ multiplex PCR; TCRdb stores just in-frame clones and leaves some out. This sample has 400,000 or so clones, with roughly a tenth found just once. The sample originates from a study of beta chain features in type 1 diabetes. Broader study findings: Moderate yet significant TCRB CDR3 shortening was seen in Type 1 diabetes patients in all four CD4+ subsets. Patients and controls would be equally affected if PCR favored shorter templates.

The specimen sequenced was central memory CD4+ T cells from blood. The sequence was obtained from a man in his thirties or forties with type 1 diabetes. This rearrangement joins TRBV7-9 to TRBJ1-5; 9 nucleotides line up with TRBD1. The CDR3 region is CASSLGDRDNQPQHF. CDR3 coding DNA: TGTGCCAGCAGCTTAGGGGACAGGGACAATCAGCCCCAGCATTTT.